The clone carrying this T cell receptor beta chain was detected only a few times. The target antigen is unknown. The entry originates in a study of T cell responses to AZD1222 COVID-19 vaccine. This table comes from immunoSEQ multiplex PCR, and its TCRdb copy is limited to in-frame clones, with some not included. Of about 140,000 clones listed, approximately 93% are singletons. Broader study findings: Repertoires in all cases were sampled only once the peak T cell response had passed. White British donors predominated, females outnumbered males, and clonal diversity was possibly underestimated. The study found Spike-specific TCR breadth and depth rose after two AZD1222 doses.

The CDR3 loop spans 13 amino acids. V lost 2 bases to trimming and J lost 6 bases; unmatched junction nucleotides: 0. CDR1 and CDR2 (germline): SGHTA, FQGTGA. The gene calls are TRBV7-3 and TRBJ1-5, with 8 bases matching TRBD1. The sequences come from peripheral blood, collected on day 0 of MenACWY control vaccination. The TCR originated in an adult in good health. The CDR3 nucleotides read TGTGCCAGCAGCTTAGGACAGGGTCAGCCCCAGCATTTT. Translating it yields CASSLGQGQPQHF.